What follows are 13 T cell receptor beta chains derived from one specimen sequenced in a study of cytomegalovirus exposure and HLA in healthy donors. It was with 60 Vbeta and 13 Jbeta primers that the PCR ran. Produced via immunoSEQ multiplex PCR; TCRdb's table is partial and in-frame only. The data hold 90,000 or so clones, with approximately 85% observed a single time. Input material: PBMCs. These receptors were taken from a man younger than 45 in good health and CMV-seropositive.

The V and J genes are TRBV10-3 and TRBJ2-1, with 8 bases identical to TRBD2. The trim removed 0 bases at V and 6 bases at J, leaving 16 bases unmatched. This CDR3 is built from 19 residues. Looked up from germline, CDR1 is ENHRY and CDR2 is SYGVKD. DNA of the CDR3: TGTGCCATCAGTGAGTCGAGCGGGAGCCGAAGATTACGGGGCAATGAGCAGTTCTTC. Its translation: CAISESSGSRRLRGNEQFF.

The rearrangement links TRBV6-5 to TRBJ1-5; D is perhaps TRBD1 (5 bases). The CDR3 consists of 14 residues. The V gene's germline CDR1 is MNHEY and CDR2 SVGAGI. V lost 6 bases and J 4 bases, leaving 13 bases between the germline ends. The CDR3 DNA reads as TGTGCCAGCAGACCTGACAGCCGGAATCAGCCCCAGCATTTT. It is translated as CASRPDSRNQPQHF.

The chain uses TRBV2 and TRBJ2-3; D is possibly TRBD1 (5 bases). The CDR3 has 13 residues. V was trimmed by 7 bases and J by 5 bases, leaving 13 bases between them. CDR1 SNHLY and CDR2 FYNNEI come from the germline V gene. CDR3 sequence: CASKGANQDTQYF. CDR3 in DNA: TGTGCCAGCAAAGGGGCTAACCAAGATACGCAGTATTTT.

This chain connects TRBV11-3 to TRBJ1-1; D unclear. V lost 0 bases to trimming and J lost 0 bases, with 8 bases between them. This CDR3 region has 15 residues. The germline V gene encodes CDR1 SGHNT and CDR2 YENEEA. The CDR3 sequence is CASSLDSGVNTEAFF. CDR3 nucleotide sequence: TGTGCCAGCAGCTTAGATAGCGGGGTGAACACTGAAGCTTTCTTT.

The chain is built from TRBV27 and TRBJ2-1; 9 nucleotides line up with TRBD2. CDR3 length: 13 residues. The germline V gene encodes CDR1 MNHEY and CDR2 SMNVEV (reference sequence). The V gene end was trimmed by 6 bases and the J gene end by 7 bases; junction bases not matched to a gene: 4. CDR3 DNA: TGTGCCAGCAGGCCTAGCGGGAAGAATGAGCAGTTCTTC. As protein: CASRPSGKNEQFF.

With regard to this clone: The junction departs from germline at one end; a sequencing error may be responsible. The chain links TRBV7-9 to TRBJ2-7; 13 bases are shared with TRBD2. The CDR3 has 14 residues. The V gene's germline CDR1 is SEHNR and CDR2 FQNEAQ (reference sequence). The DNA of the CDR3 is TGTTCCAGCAGCCCGGGACTAGCGGGATACGAGCAGTACTTC. Amino acids: CSSSPGLAGYEQYF.

This chain links TRBV7-9 with TRBJ1-2, with 7 bases identical to TRBD1. J was trimmed by 1 base and V by 2 bases; bases with no gene match: 10. This CDR3 comprises 17 residues. The germline gives CDR1 SEHNR, CDR2 FQNEAQ (reference sequence). DNA for the CDR3: TGTGCCAGCAGCTTATCCCCCGCTGACAGGGTTAACTATGGCTACACCTTC. Protein sequence: CASSLSPADRVNYGYTF.

The chain has TRBV5-6 and TRBJ2-2, with TRBD2 as a possible D gene (5 bases). Trimming took off 4 bases at V and 4 bases at J, with 11 bases between the two ends. Germline V gene data show CDR1 as SGHDT and CDR2 as YYEEEE. The CDR3 runs to 14 residues. The CDR3 sequence: CASSAGVPTGELFF. CDR3 DNA: TGTGCCAGCAGCGCGGGCGTACCCACCGGGGAGCTGTTTTTT.

As to this clone: The sample carries other DNA sequences with the same CDR3. The chain is built from TRBV6-5 and TRBJ1-1, with 9 bases identical to TRBD1. CDR1 is MNHEY, CDR2 SVGAGI, per germline. With 6 bases clipped from V and 4 bases from J, the junction kept 3 bases outside the gene matches. The CDR3 contains 13 residues. CDR3 in DNA: TGTGCCAGCAGACAGGGGGCTCTCACTGAAGCTTTCTTT. Translated, it gives CASRQGALTEAFF.

V is TRBV19 and J is TRBJ1-1; no clear D gene. CDR1 is LNHDA, CDR2 SQIVND, per germline (reference sequence). The CDR3 is 13 residues long. V was shortened by 0 bases and J by 5 bases, with 7 bases between the two germline ends. CDR3 nucleotides: TGTGCCAGTAGTATAGATCTCGGGACTGAAGCTTTCTTT. Residues: CASSIDLGTEAFF.

The chain uses TRBV9 and TRBJ1-2; D is perhaps TRBD1 (5 bases). The CDR3 is 14 amino acids. The germline V and J ends were trimmed by 7 bases and 8 bases, with 21 bases remaining between them. Germline V lookup: CDR1 SGDLS, CDR2 YYNGEE. The CDR3 DNA reads as TGTGCCAGCTCTTCGACGTCCCAGGGTAGCGGCTACACCTTC. This translates into CASSSTSQGSGYTF.

The chain employs TRBV19 and TRBJ1-5; weak D call: TRBD1 (5 bases). V shed 6 bases and J shed 1 base, with 13 bases lying between them. This CDR3 comprises 15 residues. Germline V lookup: CDR1 LNHDA, CDR2 SQIVND (reference sequence). CDR3 DNA: TGTGCCAGTAGGCCCACCCCAGGGAGCAATCAGCCCCAGCATTTT. Its translation: CASRPTPGSNQPQHF.

The genes are TRBV7-2 and TRBJ2-7; 7 bases map to TRBD2. The CDR3 is 14 amino acids. V shed 5 bases and J 0 bases; nucleotides not matched to a gene: 4. Germline CDR1 reads SGHTA; CDR2 reads FQGNSA. CDR3 loop: CASSVGRSSYEQYF. The CDR3 region has the DNA TGTGCCAGCAGCGTCGGGAGGAGCTCCTACGAGCAGTACTTC.